This T cell receptor (beta chain) was captured by sequencing in a study of early T cells in non-severe SARS-CoV-2 infection. About the study: Chains stayed unpaired after sequencing of bulk RNA from unsorted whole blood. The study, taken as a whole, reports: The VDJdb matching leaned toward anti-spike CD8 responses and overlooked private and CD4 specificities.

Individual cDNA molecules received unique molecular identifiers. TCRdb re-called the 5' RACE reads with MiXCR, one entry per CDR3 protein. The sample has some 34,000 distinct CDR3 sequences, approximately 9.9% seen once. Comments on this clonotype: What it binds is not known.

The receptor's source is an adult who was a healthcare worker with PCR-confirmed SARS-CoV-2 infection or an uninfected control (not recorded which). Material: whole blood.

The CDR3 loop is CASKGPVNYGYTF. CDR3 DNA: TGTGCCAGTAAAGGGCCGGTTAACTATGGCTACACCTTC. The V gene is TRBV19, the J gene TRBJ1-2; D gene unclear. Trimming cost V 7 bases and J 1 base, with 10 bases left between them. CDR3 size: 13 residues. Germline V gives CDR1 LNHDA, CDR2 SQIVND (reference sequence).